This T cell receptor (beta chain) was retrieved from a study of identical twins. TCRdb called the 5' RACE reads again in MiXCR, with one record for every CDR3 protein. Of approximately 190,000 distinct CDR3 sequences in the sample, about 16% are singletons; the top ten hold around 40%. V was trimmed by 7 bases and J by 1 base, leaving 6 bases between them. CDR1 is PRHDT, CDR2 FYEKMQ, per germline (reference sequence). This CDR3 region has 12 residues. A further study also used this sample, focusing on T cells expressing NK-cell markers.

The TCR originated in a woman between 18 and 29 years old in good health. The V call is TRBV13, the J call TRBJ2-3; D call uncertain. The specimen was CD8+ T cells sorted from blood. CDR3 nucleotides: TGTGCCAGCAAAAGCGGCACAGATACGCAGTATTTT. This gives the protein CASKSGTDTQYF.